The rows below give T cell receptor beta chains drawn from one sample of a study of T cells after yellow fever vaccination. TCRdb reprocessed the 5' RACE reads with MiXCR, giving one entry per CDR3 protein. The table has about 350,000 distinct CDR3 sequences, about an eighth seen once; the top ten hold more than 3%. Material: CD4+ T cells sorted from PBMCs, obtained 15 days after the yellow fever booster vaccination. These receptors came from a man aged 18 to 35 who received the YFV17D yellow fever vaccine. The CDR3 runs from the conserved cysteine through the conserved F or W. The D gene is left open where the match is weak. The size field is filled for only some rows; it gives once, few, many or a size class.

clone size	J gene	D gene	V gene	CDR3 protein	CDR3 DNA
-	TRBJ2-2	-	TRBV11-2	CASSLVRGTGELFF	TGTGCCAGCAGCTTAGTTAGGGGCACCGGGGAGCTGTTTTTT
-	TRBJ2-2	-	TRBV3-1	CASSQVQGTGELFF	TGTGCCAGCAGCCAAGTCCAGGGCACCGGGGAGCTGTTTTTT
-	TRBJ2-1	TRBD1	TRBV7-2	CASSLQGIGEQFF	TGTGCCAGCAGCCTACAGGGGATCGGGGAGCAGTTCTTC
-	TRBJ2-5	-	TRBV6-2/TRBV6-3	CASSYGIVTGRETQYF	TGTGCCAGCAGTTACGGGATAGTCACAGGGAGAGAGACCCAGTACTTC
few	TRBJ2-4	TRBD1	TRBV20-1	CSAKKTGGSKNIQYF	TGCAGTGCTAAAAAAACAGGGGGCAGCAAAAACATTCAGTACTTC
-	TRBJ2-3	TRBD2	TRBV4-3	CASPPGLAGDSTDTQYF	TGCGCCAGTCCGCCGGGACTAGCGGGGGATAGCACAGATACGCAGTATTTT
few	TRBJ2-2	-	TRBV7-2	CASSLEGLSGELFF	TGTGCCAGCAGCTTAGAGGGGCTCTCCGGGGAGCTGTTTTTT
few	TRBJ1-4	-	TRBV6-6	CASTHQGQAREKLFF	TGTGCCAGCACCCACCAAGGGCAGGCGAGGGAAAAACTGTTTTTT
-	TRBJ2-1	TRBD1	TRBV7-2	CASSSQGQGSEQFF	TGTGCCAGCAGCTCCCAAGGACAGGGGTCTGAGCAGTTCTTC
few	TRBJ2-2	TRBD1	TRBV24-1	CATSDLLNRDRGTGELFF	TGTGCCACCAGTGATTTGCTCAACCGGGACAGGGGTACCGGGGAGCTGTTTTTT
few	TRBJ2-2	TRBD1	TRBV24-1	CATSDSGQGDTGELFF	TGTGCCACCAGTGACAGCGGACAGGGGGACACCGGGGAGCTGTTTTTT
few	TRBJ1-2	-	TRBV7-9	CASSPHQGDYGYTF	TGTGCCAGCAGCCCACACCAGGGAGACTATGGCTACACCTTC
-	TRBJ2-7	-	TRBV5-1	CASSLAGGATYEQYF	TGCGCCAGCAGCTTGGCCGGCGGGGCCACTTACGAGCAGTACTTC
-	TRBJ2-4	TRBD1	TRBV7-8	CASGPGQGQNIQYF	TGTGCCAGCGGGCCGGGACAGGGCCAAAACATTCAGTACTTC
few	TRBJ2-7	-	TRBV4-1	CASSHPSTAVRPYEQYF	TGCGCCAGCAGCCACCCGTCGACAGCGGTAAGGCCCTACGAGCAGTACTTC
-	TRBJ1-5	-	TRBV6-5	CASRLRGGASNQPQHF	TGTGCCAGCAGGTTGCGTGGGGGGGCGAGCAATCAGCCCCAGCATTTT
-	TRBJ2-5	-	TRBV5-1	CASSLRAAETQYF	TGCGCCAGCAGCTTGCGAGCGGCGGAGACCCAGTACTTC
few	TRBJ1-5	TRBD1	TRBV24-1	CATSDSGQGENQPQHF	TGTGCCACCAGTGATTCGGGACAGGGGGAAAATCAGCCCCAGCATTTT
few	TRBJ1-2	-	TRBV12-3/TRBV12-4	CASRIAGPKAGYTF	TGTGCCAGCAGAATCGCGGGACCCAAAGCGGGCTACACCTTC
few	TRBJ1-3	TRBD1	TRBV6-2/TRBV6-3	CASRTWTGAGNTIYF	TGTGCCAGCAGAACCTGGACAGGGGCTGGAAACACCATATATTTT
few	TRBJ1-2	TRBD1	TRBV12-3/TRBV12-4	CASSLTGVGVKDTF	TGTGCCAGCAGTTTGACAGGGGTAGGGGTAAAGGACACCTTC
-	TRBJ2-7	-	TRBV18	CASSPPNRALNEQYF	TGTGCCAGCTCACCACCGAACAGGGCGCTGAACGAGCAGTACTTC
once	TRBJ1-1	TRBD1	TRBV6-2/TRBV6-3	CASLDRGLSRNTEAFF	TGTGCCAGCCTGGACAGGGGGCTGAGTAGGAACACTGAAGCTTTCTTT
-	TRBJ2-3	TRBD1	TRBV4-2	CASSQSPGQDTDTQYF	TGTGCCAGCAGCCAATCCCCGGGACAGGACACAGATACGCAGTATTTT
-	TRBJ2-3	-	TRBV18	CASSKRDTLYF	TGTGCCAGCTCGAAACGGGATACGCTGTATTTT
few	TRBJ1-5	TRBD1	TRBV10-3	CATRTGGGNQPQHF	TGTGCCACAAGGACAGGGGGCGGCAATCAGCCCCAGCATTTT
-	TRBJ2-4	-	TRBV30	CAWSVGRIQYF	TGTGCCTGGAGTGTGGGGAGGATTCAGTACTTC
-	TRBJ1-1	-	TRBV29-1	CSAQRRSLNTEAFF	TGCAGCGCCCAACGGCGGTCTTTGAACACTGAAGCTTTCTTT
few	TRBJ1-6	TRBD1	TRBV5-1	CASRAGGSDSPLHF	TGCGCCAGCAGGGCAGGGGGCTCGGATTCACCCCTCCACTTT
few	TRBJ1-2	TRBD1	TRBV18	CASSLTPRGRDYGYTF	TGTGCCAGCTCACTGACTCCGAGGGGGCGAGACTATGGCTACACCTTC
few	TRBJ2-1	TRBD2	TRBV6-5	CASSNSGGAYNEQFF	TGTGCCAGCAGCAATAGCGGGGGAGCCTACAATGAGCAGTTCTTC
few	TRBJ1-2	-	TRBV4-3	CASSHVGEYGYTF	TGCGCCAGCAGCCATGTTGGCGAGTATGGCTACACCTTC
few	TRBJ2-3	TRBD1	TRBV5-6	CASSLRTGRTDTQYF	TGTGCCAGCAGCCTCCGGACAGGGCGCACAGATACGCAGTATTTT
-	TRBJ2-1	-	TRBV29-1	CSVGGSRTTLYNEQFF	TGCAGCGTTGGGGGGTCACGGACTACCCTCTACAATGAGCAGTTCTTC
few	TRBJ2-7	-	TRBV5-1	CASSWMENYEQYF	TGCGCCAGCAGCTGGATGGAGAATTACGAGCAGTACTTC
-	TRBJ2-3	-	TRBV4-3	CASSQDKRPDTQYF	TGCGCCAGCAGCCAAGATAAGAGGCCAGATACGCAGTATTTT
many	TRBJ2-5	TRBD1	TRBV15	CATSRDKGTGFFSQYF	TGTGCCACCAGCAGAGATAAAGGGACAGGGTTTTTTTCCCAGTACTTC
many	TRBJ2-3	-	TRBV15	CATSRVSGNTDTQYF	TGTGCCACCAGCAGAGTTAGCGGTAACACAGATACGCAGTATTTT
few	TRBJ1-4	TRBD1	TRBV27	CASSLLRDSANEKLFF	TGTGCCAGCAGTTTACTTCGGGACAGTGCTAATGAAAAACTGTTTTTT
few	TRBJ2-3	-	TRBV15	CATSGYSTDTQYF	TGTGCCACCAGCGGTTATAGCACAGATACGCAGTATTTT
few	TRBJ1-5	TRBD1	TRBV6-5	CASSDRGYQPQHF	TGTGCCAGCAGTGACAGGGGATACCAGCCCCAGCATTTT
many	TRBJ1-2	-	TRBV4-1	CASSQDRSGGYTF	TGCGCCAGCAGCCAAGATCGTTCAGGAGGCTACACCTTC
few	TRBJ2-3	-	TRBV10-3	CAITPDLSTDTQYF	TGTGCCATCACTCCGGACTTGAGCACAGATACGCAGTATTTT
-	TRBJ1-1	-	TRBV7-8	CASSQTGQNTEAFF	TGTGCCAGCAGCCAAACCGGGCAAAACACTGAAGCTTTCTTT
few	TRBJ1-2	TRBD1	TRBV9	CASSVRDRGPYGYTF	TGTGCCAGCAGCGTCCGGGACAGGGGGCCCTATGGCTACACCTTC
few	TRBJ2-3	-	TRBV4-2	CASSQDWRGTDTQYF	TGTGCCAGCAGCCAAGACTGGAGGGGCACAGATACGCAGTATTTT
-	TRBJ2-7	TRBD1	TRBV12-5	CASGLLQGAGEQYF	TGTGCTAGTGGTTTGTTACAGGGGGCGGGCGAGCAGTACTTC
few	TRBJ1-2	TRBD1	TRBV5-6	CASSFPGRSGGYGYTF	TGTGCCAGCAGCTTTCCGGGGCGCTCAGGGGGCTATGGCTACACCTTC
few	TRBJ1-5	-	TRBV7-2	CASSVRGDQPQHF	TGTGCCAGCAGCGTCCGGGGGGATCAGCCCCAGCATTTT
many	TRBJ1-6	-	TRBV4-3	CASSQDTASGGSFNSPLHF	TGCGCCAGCAGCCAAGATACCGCCTCCGGTGGGTCCTTTAATTCACCCCTCCACTTT
few	TRBJ1-3	-	TRBV10-2	CASSATGNTIYF	TGCGCCAGCAGTGCTACTGGAAACACCATATATTTT
few	TRBJ2-7	TRBD1	TRBV5-1	CASSLAGTGNYEQYF	TGCGCCAGCAGCTTGGCCGGGACAGGGAACTACGAGCAGTACTTC
-	TRBJ2-1	TRBD2	TRBV4-3	CASSHIGLAGNNEQFF	TGCGCCAGCAGCCACATTGGGCTAGCGGGGAACAATGAGCAGTTCTTC
-	TRBJ2-1	TRBD2	TRBV27	CASCPGGPLNEQFF	TGTGCCAGCTGTCCGGGGGGACCCCTGAATGAGCAGTTCTTC
-	TRBJ2-5	-	TRBV24-1	CATSDLYLGETQYF	TGTGCCACCAGTGATTTGTACCTTGGAGAGACCCAGTACTTC
many	TRBJ2-2	-	TRBV2	CASSRQYTGELFF	TGTGCCAGCAGTAGACAGTACACCGGGGAGCTGTTTTTT